The 3 T cell receptor beta chains listed next were all sequenced from one sample in a study of a mutant IDH1 vaccine in newly diagnosed glioma. For these receptors, no antigen is known. As to time point: week 47, end of study. The study gave 300 ug of mutant IDH1 20-mer peptide per vaccine dose, with topical imiquimod. Method: immunoSEQ multiplex PCR; TCRdb's copy keeps in-frame clones and lacks some. The sample shows about 54,000 clones, around 86% of them seen only once. The sample was PBMCs, taken from a glioma patient whose treatment included an IDH1 peptide vaccine. The receptors were sampled from a woman aged 45-65 years with glioma.

J is TRBJ1-6 and V is TRBV5-6; TRBD1 agrees at 7 bases. The CDR3 has 15 residues. Germline V gene lookup returns CDR1 SGHDT and CDR2 YYEEEE. The V and J ends lost 4 bases and 3 bases, in that order; junction bases with no gene match: 4. CDR3: CASSAQGFYNSPLHF. The CDR3, as DNA: TGTGCCAGCAGCGCACAGGGGTTCTATAATTCACCCCTCCACTTT.

V usage is TRBV19 and J usage is TRBJ1-5; D remains unclear. There are 13 residues in the CDR3. V was cut by 7 bases and J by 2 bases, with 9 bases left in between. From germline, CDR1 is LNHDA and CDR2 SQIVND (reference sequence). The CDR3 DNA follows: TGTGCCAGTACGCGGCGAGGCAATCAGCCCCAGCATTTT. The encoded protein is CASTRRGNQPQHF.

The CDR3, as DNA: TGTGCCAGCGGGCCGGGACCCAACTACGAGCAGTACTTC. This sequence encodes CASGPGPNYEQYF. The V call is TRBV6-5, the J call TRBJ2-7; D may match TRBD1 or TRBD2 (5 bases each). Trimming removed 8 bases at V and 3 bases at J, with 14 bases between. CDR3 length equals 13 residues. Germline V lookup: CDR1 MNHEY, CDR2 SVGAGI.